The clone carrying this T cell receptor (beta chain) was counted at least ten times. The CDR3 end lies 3 residues beyond the end of the read and is filled in from the germline J gene. Trimming removed 6 bases from V and 3 bases from J; junction bases left unmatched: 16. The germline gives CDR1 DFQATT, CDR2 SNEGSKA (reference sequence). This CDR3 has 17 residues. TCRdb's table, derived via immunoSEQ multiplex PCR, lists solely in-frame clones and lacks some. The table lists approximately 40,000 clones, with no singletons. The data originate from a study of T cell clonality in common variable immunodeficiency.

The TCR sequence derives from a person aged 18 to 75 in good health. The sample comprised peripheral blood mononuclear cells. This sequence joins TRBV20-1 and TRBJ2-1; 8 bases are shared with TRBD2. The part of the CDR3 DNA that was read is TGCAGTGCGTTCCCCAAGGTAGCGGGACCTATCTACAATGAG. Its translation: CSAFPKVAGPIYNE. The full CDR3 sequence reads CSAFPKVAGPIYNEQFF.